Reported below is one T cell receptor beta chain. No antigen is known for it. The entry originates in a study of blood T cells in healthy people across ages. General observations from the study: More naive CD4+ cells and higher diversity marked long-lived donors relative to aged donors.

Every donor contributed about 10 milliliters of peripheral blood by blood draw. Isolation recovered at least 7 million PBMCs from every sample. Germline-derived CDR1 and CDR2 are LGHDT and YNNKEL (reference sequence). V gave up 0 bases and J gave up 8 bases; unmatched junction bases: 10. The CDR3 extends over 17 amino acids. Sample-barcoded 5' priming and a J-beta primer mix drove a second PCR of roughly 7 to 11 cycles. TCRdb reanalysed the 5' RACE reads using MiXCR and keeps one entry per CDR3 protein. The sample consists of about 1.8 million distinct CDR3 sequences, about 49% of them appearing once.

Source material: blood. The chain carries TRBV3-1 and TRBJ2-1, with TRBD2 matching over 10 bases. This clonotype originated in a woman aged 40 to 50 in good health. This CDR3 is CASSQDDFKRGGDEQFF. The CDR3 coding sequence is TGTGCCAGCAGCCAAGATGATTTCAAGCGGGGGGGAGATGAGCAGTTCTTC.